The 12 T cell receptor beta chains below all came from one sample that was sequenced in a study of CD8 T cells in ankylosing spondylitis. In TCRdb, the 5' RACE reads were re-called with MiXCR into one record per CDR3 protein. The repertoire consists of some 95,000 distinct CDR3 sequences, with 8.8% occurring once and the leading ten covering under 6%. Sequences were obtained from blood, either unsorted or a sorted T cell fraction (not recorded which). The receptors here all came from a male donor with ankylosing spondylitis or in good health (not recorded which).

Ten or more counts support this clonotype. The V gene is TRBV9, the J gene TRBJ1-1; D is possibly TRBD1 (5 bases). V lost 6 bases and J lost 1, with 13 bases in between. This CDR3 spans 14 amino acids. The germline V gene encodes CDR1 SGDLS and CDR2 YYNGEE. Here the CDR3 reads CASTPTAPNTEAFF. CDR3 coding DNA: TGTGCCAGCACCCCGACAGCTCCGAACACTGAAGCTTTCTTT. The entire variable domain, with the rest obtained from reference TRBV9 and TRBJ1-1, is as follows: DSGVTQTPKHLITATGQRVTLRCSPRSGDLSVYWYQQSLDQGLQFLIQYYNGEERAKGNILERFSAQQFPDLHSELNLSSLELGDSALYFCASTPTAPNTEAFFGQGTRLTVV.

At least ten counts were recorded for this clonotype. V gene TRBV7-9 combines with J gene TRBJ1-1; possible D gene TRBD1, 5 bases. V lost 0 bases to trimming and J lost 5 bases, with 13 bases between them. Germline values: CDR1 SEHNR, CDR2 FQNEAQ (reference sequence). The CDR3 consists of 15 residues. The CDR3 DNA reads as TGTGCCAGCAGCTTAGCTTCTGGCGGGGCTACTGAAGCTTTCTTT. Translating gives CASSLASGGATEAFF.

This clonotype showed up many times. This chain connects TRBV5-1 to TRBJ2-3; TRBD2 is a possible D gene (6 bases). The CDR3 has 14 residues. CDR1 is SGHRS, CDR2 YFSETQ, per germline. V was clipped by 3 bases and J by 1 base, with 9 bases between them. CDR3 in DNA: TGCGCCAGCAGCTCGCGGGGTGGCACAGATACGCAGTATTTT. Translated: CASSSRGGTDTQYF.

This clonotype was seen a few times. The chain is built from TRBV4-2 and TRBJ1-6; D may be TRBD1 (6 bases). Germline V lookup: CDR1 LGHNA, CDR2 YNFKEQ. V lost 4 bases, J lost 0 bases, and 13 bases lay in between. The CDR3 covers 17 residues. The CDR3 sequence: CASSPRGPSSYNSPLHF. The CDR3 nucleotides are TGTGCCAGCAGCCCCCGGGGGCCTAGCTCCTATAATTCACCCCTCCACTTT.

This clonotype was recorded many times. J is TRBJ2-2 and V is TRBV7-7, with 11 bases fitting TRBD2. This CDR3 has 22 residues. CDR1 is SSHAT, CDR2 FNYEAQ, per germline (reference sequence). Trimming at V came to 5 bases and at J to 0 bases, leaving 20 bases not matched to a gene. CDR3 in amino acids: CASSPEVYRISSGGPNTGELFF. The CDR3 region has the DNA TGTGCCAGCAGCCCGGAAGTCTACCGAATTTCTAGCGGGGGGCCGAACACCGGGGAGCTGTTTTTT.

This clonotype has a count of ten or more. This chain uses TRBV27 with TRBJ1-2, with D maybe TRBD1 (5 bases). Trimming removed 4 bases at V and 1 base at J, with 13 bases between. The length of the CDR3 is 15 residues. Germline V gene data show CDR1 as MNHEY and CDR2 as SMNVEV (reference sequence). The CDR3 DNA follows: TGTGCCAGCAGTTCCTGGGGGGGAAATAACTATGGCTACACCTTC. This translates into CASSSWGGNNYGYTF.

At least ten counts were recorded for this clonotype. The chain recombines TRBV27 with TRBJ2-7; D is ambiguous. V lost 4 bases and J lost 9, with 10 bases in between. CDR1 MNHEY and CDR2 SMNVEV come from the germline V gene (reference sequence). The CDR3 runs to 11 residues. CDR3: CASSYIGVQYF. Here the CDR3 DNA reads TGTGCCAGCAGTTACATAGGTGTGCAGTACTTC.

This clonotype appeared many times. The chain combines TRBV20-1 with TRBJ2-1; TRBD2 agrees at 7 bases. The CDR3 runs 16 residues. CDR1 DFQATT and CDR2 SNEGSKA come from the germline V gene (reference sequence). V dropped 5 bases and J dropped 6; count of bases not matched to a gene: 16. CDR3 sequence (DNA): TGCAGTGCTCCCCCCCCTTGGGGGAGGGATCGCAATGAGCAGTTCTTC. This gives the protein CSAPPPWGRDRNEQFF.

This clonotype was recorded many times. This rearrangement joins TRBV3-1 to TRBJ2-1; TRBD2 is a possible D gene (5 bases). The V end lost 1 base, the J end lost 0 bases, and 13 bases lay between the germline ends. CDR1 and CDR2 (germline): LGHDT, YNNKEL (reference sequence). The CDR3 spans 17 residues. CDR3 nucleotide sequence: TGTGCCAGCAGCCAAGGGCGGGTGGTCCTCTCCTACAATGAGCAGTTCTTC. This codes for CASSQGRVVLSYNEQFF.

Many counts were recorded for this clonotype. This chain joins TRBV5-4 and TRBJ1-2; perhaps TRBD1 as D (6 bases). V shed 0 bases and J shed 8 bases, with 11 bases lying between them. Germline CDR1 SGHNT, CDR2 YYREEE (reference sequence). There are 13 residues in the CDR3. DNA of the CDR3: TGTGCCAGCAGCTTGGGACAGGATAGAGGCTACACCTTC. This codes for CASSLGQDRGYTF.

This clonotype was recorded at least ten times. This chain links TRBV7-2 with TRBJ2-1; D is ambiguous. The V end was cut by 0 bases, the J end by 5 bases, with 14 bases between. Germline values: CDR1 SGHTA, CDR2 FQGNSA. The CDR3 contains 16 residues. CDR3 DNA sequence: TGTGCCAGCAGCTTAGCGGGCTTAGTTCGGAACAATGAGCAGTTCTTC. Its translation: CASSLAGLVRNNEQFF.

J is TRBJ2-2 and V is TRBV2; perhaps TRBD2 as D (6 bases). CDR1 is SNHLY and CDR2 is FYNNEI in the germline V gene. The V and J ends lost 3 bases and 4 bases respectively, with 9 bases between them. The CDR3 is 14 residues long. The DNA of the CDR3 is TGTGCCAGCAGTGAGGGACTTACCACCGGGGAGCTGTTTTTT. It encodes CASSEGLTTGELFF.